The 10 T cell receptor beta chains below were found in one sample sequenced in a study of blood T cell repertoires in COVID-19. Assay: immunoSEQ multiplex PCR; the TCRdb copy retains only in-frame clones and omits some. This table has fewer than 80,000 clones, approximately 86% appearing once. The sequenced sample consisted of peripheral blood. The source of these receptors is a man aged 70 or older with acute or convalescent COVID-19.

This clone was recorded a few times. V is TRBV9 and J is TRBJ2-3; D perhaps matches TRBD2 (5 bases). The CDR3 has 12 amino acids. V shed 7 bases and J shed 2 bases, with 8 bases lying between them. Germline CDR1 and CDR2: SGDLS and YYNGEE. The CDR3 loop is CASGLITDTQYF. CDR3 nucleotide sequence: TGTGCCAGCGGACTGATCACAGATACGCAGTATTTT.

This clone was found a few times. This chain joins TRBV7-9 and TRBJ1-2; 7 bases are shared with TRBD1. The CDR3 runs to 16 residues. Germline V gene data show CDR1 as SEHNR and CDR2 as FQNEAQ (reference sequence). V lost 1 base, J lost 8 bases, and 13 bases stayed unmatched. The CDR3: CASSLGPPKGARGYTF. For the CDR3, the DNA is TGTGCCAGCAGCTTAGGACCCCCGAAGGGGGCTCGGGGCTACACCTTC. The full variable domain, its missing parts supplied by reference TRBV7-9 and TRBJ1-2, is DTGVSQNPRHKITKRGQNVTFRCDPISEHNRLYWYRQTLGQGPEFLTYFQNEAQLEKSRLLSDRFSAERPKGSFSTLEIQRTEQGDSAMYLCASSLGPPKGARGYTFGSGTRLTVV.

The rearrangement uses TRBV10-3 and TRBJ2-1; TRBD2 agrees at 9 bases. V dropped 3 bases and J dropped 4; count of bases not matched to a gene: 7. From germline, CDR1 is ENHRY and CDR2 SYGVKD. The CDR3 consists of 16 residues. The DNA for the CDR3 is TGTGCCATCAGTGACGGGACTAGCCCTAATTACAATGAGCAGTTCTTC. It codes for CAISDGTSPNYNEQFF.

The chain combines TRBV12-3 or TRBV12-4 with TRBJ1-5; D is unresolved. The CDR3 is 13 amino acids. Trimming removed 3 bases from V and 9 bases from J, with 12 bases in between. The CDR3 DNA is TGTGCCAGCAGTTTCTCGGAACGGGGGCCCCAGCATTTT. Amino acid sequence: CASSFSERGPQHF.

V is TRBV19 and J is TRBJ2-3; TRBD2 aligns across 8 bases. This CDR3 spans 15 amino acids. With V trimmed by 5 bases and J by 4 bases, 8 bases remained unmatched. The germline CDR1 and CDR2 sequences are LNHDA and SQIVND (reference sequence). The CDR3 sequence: CASSREGGGPDTQYF. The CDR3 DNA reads TGTGCCAGTAGTCGGGAGGGGGGGGGCCCAGATACGCAGTATTTT.

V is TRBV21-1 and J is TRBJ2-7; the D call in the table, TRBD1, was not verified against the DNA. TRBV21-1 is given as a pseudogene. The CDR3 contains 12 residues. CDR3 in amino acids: CASNDRGREQYF. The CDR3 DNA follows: TGTGCCAGCAACGACAGGGGTCGAGAGCAGTACTTC.

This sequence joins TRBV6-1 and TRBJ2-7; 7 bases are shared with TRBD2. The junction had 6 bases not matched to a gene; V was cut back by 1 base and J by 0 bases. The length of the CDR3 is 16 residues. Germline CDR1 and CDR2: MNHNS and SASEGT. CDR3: CASSEGASGSSYEQYF. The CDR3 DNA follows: TGTGCCAGCAGTGAAGGAGCTAGCGGAAGCTCCTACGAGCAGTACTTC.

The CDR3 sequence: CASTNGGTANTEAFF. CDR3 in DNA: TGCGCCAGCACCAATGGAGGGACCGCGAACACTGAAGCTTTCTTT. The gene calls are TRBV5-1 and TRBJ1-1, with D perhaps TRBD1 (5 bases). The V end was cut by 6 bases, the J end by 1 base, with 16 bases between. Germline V lookup: CDR1 SGHRS, CDR2 YFSETQ. There are 15 residues in the CDR3.

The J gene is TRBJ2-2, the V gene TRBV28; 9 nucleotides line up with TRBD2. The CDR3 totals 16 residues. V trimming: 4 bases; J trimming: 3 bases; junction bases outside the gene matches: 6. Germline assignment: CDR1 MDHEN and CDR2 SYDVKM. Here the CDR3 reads CASSSPSGTYTGELFF. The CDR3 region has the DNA TGTGCCAGCAGTTCGCCTAGCGGGACATACACCGGGGAGCTGTTTTTT.

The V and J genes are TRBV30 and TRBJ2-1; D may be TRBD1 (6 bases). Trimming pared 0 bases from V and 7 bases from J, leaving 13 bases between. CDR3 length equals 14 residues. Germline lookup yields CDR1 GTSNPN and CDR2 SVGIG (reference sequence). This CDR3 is CAWSVTGYQNEQFF. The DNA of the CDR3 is TGTGCCTGGAGTGTAACAGGGTATCAAAATGAGCAGTTCTTC.